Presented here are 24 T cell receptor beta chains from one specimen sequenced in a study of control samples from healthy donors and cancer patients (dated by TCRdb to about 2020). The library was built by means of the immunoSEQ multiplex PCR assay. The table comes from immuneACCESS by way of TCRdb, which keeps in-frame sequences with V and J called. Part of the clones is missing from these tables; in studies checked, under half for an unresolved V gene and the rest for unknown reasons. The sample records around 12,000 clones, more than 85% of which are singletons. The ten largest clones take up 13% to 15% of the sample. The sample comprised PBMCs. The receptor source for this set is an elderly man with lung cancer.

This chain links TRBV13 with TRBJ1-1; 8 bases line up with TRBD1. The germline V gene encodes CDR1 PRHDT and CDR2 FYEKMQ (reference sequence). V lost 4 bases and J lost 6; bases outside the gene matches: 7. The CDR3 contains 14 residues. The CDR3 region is CASSYQDRDSEAFF. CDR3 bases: TGTGCCAGCAGCTACCAGGACAGGGACTCTGAAGCTTTCTTT.

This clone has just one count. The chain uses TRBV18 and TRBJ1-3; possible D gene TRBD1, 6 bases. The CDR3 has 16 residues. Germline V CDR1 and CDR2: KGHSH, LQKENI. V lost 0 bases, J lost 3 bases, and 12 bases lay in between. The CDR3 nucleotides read TGTGCCAGCTCACCACCTTCAGGGGAGGATGGAAACACCATATATTTT. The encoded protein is CASSPPSGEDGNTIYF.

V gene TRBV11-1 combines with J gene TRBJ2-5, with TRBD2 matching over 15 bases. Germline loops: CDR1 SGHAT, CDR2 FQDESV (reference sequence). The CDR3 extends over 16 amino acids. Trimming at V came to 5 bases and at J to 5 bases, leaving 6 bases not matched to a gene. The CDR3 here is CASSKRTSGGEETQYF. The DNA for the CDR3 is TGTGCCAGCAGCAAGCGGACTAGCGGGGGGGAGGAGACCCAGTACTTC.

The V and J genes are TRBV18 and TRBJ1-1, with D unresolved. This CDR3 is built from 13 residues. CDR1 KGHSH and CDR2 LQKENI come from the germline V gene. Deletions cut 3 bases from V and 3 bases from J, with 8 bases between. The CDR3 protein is CASSPPPDTEAFF. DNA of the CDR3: TGTGCCAGCTCACCCCCTCCGGACACTGAAGCTTTCTTT.

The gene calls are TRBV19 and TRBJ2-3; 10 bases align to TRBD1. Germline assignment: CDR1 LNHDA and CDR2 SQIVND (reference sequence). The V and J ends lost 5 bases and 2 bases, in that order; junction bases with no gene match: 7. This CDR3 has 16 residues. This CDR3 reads CASSQRTGGDTDTQYF. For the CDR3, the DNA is TGTGCCAGTAGTCAAAGGACAGGGGGGGACACAGATACGCAGTATTTT.

The CDR3 region is CASSILPGLAGRNTGELFF. CDR3 DNA sequence: TGTGCCAGTAGTATACTACCGGGACTAGCGGGGCGAAACACCGGGGAGCTGTTTTTT. The chain carries TRBV19 and TRBJ2-2; 13 bases are shared with TRBD2. There are 19 residues in the CDR3. CDR1 LNHDA and CDR2 SQIVND come from the germline V gene (reference sequence). V lost 2 bases and J lost 2; bases outside the gene matches: 8.

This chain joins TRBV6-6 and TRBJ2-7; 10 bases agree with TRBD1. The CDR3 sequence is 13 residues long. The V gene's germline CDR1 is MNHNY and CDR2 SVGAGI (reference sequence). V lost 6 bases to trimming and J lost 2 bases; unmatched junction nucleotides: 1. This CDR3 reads CASRGTGAYEQYV. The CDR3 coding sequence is TGTGCCAGCAGGGGGACAGGGGCCTACGAGCAGTACGTC.

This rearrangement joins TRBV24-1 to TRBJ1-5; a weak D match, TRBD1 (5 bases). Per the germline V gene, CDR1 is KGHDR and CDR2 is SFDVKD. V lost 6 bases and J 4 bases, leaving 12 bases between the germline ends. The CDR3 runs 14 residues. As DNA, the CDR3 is TGTGCCACCAGTATCTCGGGACCTAATCAGCCCCAGCATTTT. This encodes CATSISGPNQPQHF.

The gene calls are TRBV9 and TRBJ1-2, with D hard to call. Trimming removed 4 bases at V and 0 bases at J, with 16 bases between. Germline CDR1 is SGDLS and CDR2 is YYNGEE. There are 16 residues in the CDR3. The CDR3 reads CASSWGNSVANYGYTF. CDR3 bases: TGTGCCAGCAGCTGGGGTAACAGCGTAGCTAACTATGGCTACACCTTC.

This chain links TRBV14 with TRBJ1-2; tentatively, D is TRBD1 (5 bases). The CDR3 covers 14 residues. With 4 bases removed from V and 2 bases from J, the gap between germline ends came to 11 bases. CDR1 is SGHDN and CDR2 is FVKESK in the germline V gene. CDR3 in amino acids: CASSPPGSNYGYTF. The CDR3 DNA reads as TGTGCCAGCAGCCCCCCAGGGAGCAACTATGGCTACACCTTC.

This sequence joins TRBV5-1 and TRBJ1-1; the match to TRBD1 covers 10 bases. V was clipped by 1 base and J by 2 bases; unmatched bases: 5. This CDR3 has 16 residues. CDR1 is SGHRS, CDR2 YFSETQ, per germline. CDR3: CASSLPTGGSNTEAFF. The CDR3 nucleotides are TGCGCCAGCAGCTTGCCGACAGGGGGCTCCAACACTGAAGCTTTCTTT.

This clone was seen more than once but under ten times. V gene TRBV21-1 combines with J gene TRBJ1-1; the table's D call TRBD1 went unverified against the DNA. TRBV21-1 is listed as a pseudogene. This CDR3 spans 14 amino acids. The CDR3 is CANVTGGTNTEAFF. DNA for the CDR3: TGTGCCAACGTGACAGGGGGGACAAACACTGAAGCTTTCTTT.

Written as DNA, the CDR3 is TGTGCCACCAGTGCCGGGACAGGGATGAACACTGAAGCTTTCTTT. Protein: CATSAGTGMNTEAFF. The rearrangement joins TRBV24-1 to TRBJ1-1, with TRBD1 matching 9 bases. This CDR3 has 15 residues. The germline CDR1 and CDR2 sequences are KGHDR and SFDVKD. Trimming removed 5 bases from V and 0 bases from J; junction bases left unmatched: 3.

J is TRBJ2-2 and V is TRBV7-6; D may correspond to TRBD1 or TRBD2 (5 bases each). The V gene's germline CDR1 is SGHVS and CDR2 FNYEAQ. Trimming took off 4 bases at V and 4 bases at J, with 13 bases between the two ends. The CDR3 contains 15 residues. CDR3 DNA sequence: TGTGCCAGCAGCTCGCGAGGGGCGACCACCGGGGAGCTGTTTTTT. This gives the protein CASSSRGATTGELFF. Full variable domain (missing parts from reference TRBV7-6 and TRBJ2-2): GAGVSQSPRYKVTKRGQDVALRCDPISGHVSLYWYRQALGQGPEFLTYFNYEAQQDKSGLPNDRFSAERPEGSISTLTIQRTEQRDSAMYRCASSSRGATTGELFFGEGSRLTVL.

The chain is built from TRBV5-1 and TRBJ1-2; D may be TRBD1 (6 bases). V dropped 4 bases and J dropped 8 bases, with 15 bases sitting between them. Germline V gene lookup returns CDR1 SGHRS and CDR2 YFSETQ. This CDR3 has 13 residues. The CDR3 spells CASSLRGQRGYTF. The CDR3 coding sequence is TGCGCCAGCAGCCTACGGGGGCAGCGAGGCTACACCTTC.

CDR3 in DNA: TGTGCCAGCAGTATCGGGGTGCGAGGAGACACTGAAGCTTTCTTT. As protein: CASSIGVRGDTEAFF. The chain couples TRBV27 to TRBJ1-1; no definite D call. Trimming removed 5 bases from V and 3 bases from J, with 16 bases in between. The CDR3 runs 15 residues. The germline V gene encodes CDR1 MNHEY and CDR2 SMNVEV (reference sequence).

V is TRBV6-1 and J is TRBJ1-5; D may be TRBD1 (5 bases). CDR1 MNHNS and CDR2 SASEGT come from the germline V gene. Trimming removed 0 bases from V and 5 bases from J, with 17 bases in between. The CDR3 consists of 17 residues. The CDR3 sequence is CASSEAGVSGTYQPQHF. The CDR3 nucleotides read TGTGCCAGCAGTGAAGCGGGGGTCTCAGGTACTTATCAGCCCCAGCATTTT.

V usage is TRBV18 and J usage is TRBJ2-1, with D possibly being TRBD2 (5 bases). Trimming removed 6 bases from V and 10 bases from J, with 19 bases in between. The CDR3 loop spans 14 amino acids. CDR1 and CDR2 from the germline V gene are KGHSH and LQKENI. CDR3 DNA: TGTGCCAGCTCCCTCCCCCAGGCCCCGGGGGAGCAGTTCTTC. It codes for CASSLPQAPGEQFF.

The chain's CDR3 is CATDDRGAYSNQPQHF. The CDR3 coding sequence is TGTGCCACCGATGACAGGGGGGCTTATAGCAATCAGCCCCAGCATTTT. J is TRBJ1-5 and V is TRBV10-3; TRBD1 matches 9 bases. V gave up 10 bases and J gave up 0 bases; unmatched junction bases: 10. The CDR3 is 16 amino acids. From germline, CDR1 is ENHRY and CDR2 SYGVKD.

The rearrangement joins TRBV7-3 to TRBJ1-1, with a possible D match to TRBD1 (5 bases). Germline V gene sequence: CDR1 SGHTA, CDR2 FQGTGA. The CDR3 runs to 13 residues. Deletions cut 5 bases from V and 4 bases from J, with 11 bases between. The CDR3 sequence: CASSTSGTTEAFF. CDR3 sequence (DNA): TGTGCCAGCAGCACCTCGGGGACCACTGAAGCTTTCTTT.

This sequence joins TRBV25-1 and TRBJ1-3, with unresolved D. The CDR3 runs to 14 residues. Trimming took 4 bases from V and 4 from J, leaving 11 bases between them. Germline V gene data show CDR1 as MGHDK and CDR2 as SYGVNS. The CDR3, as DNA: TGTGCCAGCAGTGTCGCGGGGTTCGGAAACACCATATATTTT. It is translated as CASSVAGFGNTIYF.

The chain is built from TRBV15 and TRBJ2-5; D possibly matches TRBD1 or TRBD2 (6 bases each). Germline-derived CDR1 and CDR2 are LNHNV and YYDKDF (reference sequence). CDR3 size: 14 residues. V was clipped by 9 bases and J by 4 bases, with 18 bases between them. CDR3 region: CATRDIKGVETQYF. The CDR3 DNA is TGTGCCACGCGGGACATCAAGGGGGTAGAGACCCAGTACTTC.

The CDR3 region has the DNA TGTGCCACCAGCGGGTCCGGGGGCTTACCCTACAATGAGCAGTTCTTC. Encoded protein: CATSGSGGLPYNEQFF. V gene TRBV15 combines with J gene TRBJ2-1; D tentatively fits TRBD1 or TRBD2 (6 bases each). The germline V gene encodes CDR1 LNHNV and CDR2 YYDKDF (reference sequence). V shed 5 bases and J shed 2 bases, with 16 bases lying between them. The CDR3 spans 16 residues.

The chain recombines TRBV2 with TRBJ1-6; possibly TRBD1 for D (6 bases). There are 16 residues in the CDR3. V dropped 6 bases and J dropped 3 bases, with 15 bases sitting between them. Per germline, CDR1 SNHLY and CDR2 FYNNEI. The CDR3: CASSKSQTGYNSPLHF. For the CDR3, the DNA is TGTGCCAGCAGCAAATCCCAGACAGGCTATAATTCACCCCTCCACTTT.